This T cell receptor beta chain comes out of a study of technical replicates of blood from a handful of donors. Deletions cut 4 bases from V and 0 bases from J, with 26 bases between. The CDR3 has 20 amino acids. CDR1 and CDR2 (germline): SGDLS, YYNGEE. Libraries were prepared by immunoSEQ multiplex PCR; TCRdb keeps only in-frame clonotypes and omits some of them. The sample includes some 98,000 clones, more than 90% seen only once; the top ten take roughly 0.2%. This sequence originates from a human donor in good health. This chain connects TRBV9 to TRBJ2-1, with a weak D call TRBD1 (5 bases). Sequencing used T cells isolated from PBMCs. The CDR3: CASSHPIGADPPSSYNEQFF. The CDR3 DNA reads TGTGCCAGCAGCCACCCCATTGGGGCTGATCCACCGAGCTCCTACAATGAGCAGTTCTTC.